Here is one TCR beta chain with its context. As yet, its antigen is unknown. This sample was taken from a study of blood T cells in healthy people across ages. Study-level findings and limits: Expanded clonotype changes were possibly confounded by unknown donor CMV status.

With a J-beta primer mix and a sample-barcoded 5' primer, a second PCR ran 7 to 11 cycles. TCRdb re-called the 5' RACE reads with MiXCR, one entry per CDR3 protein. This table holds 1.8 million or so distinct CDR3 sequences, about two fifths found once. Trimming removed 7 bases at V and 2 bases at J, with 12 bases between. The CDR3 is made up of 14 amino acids. Total RNA was isolated from each sample in quantities of at least 5.5 micrograms. Sample: blood. The source of this sequence is a human donor in good health. The chain links TRBV12-3 or TRBV12-4 to TRBJ2-1; a possible D gene is TRBD2 (5 bases). The chain's CDR3 is CASNPDFPYNEQFF. In nucleotides, the CDR3 is TGTGCCAGCAACCCGGACTTTCCCTACAATGAGCAGTTCTTC.